This entry is about one T cell receptor beta chain. Other DNA sequences from this sample encode an identical CDR3 as well. The sample is drawn from a study of shared clonotypes between healthy human individuals. About the research overall: A couple of women and three men aged 18 to 49 served as donors.

Profiling relied on immunoSEQ multiplex PCR, and the TCRdb table lists in-frame clones only, not all of them. The sample consists of about 2.5 million clones, 85% to 95% of them appearing once. V was cut by 3 bases and J by 0 bases, with 9 bases left in between. Germline values: CDR1 MNHNY, CDR2 SVGAGI (reference sequence). The CDR3 is made up of 14 amino acids. The sequencing input was naive CD4+ T cells from PBMCs. Subset noted: CD45RA+ positively selected. V and J are TRBV6-6 and TRBJ2-7; D is unclear. The source is a young man in good health. Some clones in this sample may be carry-over from other donors' samples. CDR3 sequence reads: CASSYSGYSYEQYF. The CDR3 region has the DNA TGTGCCAGCAGTTATTCCGGGTACTCCTACGAGCAGTACTTC.